These 9 T cell receptor beta chains came from one sample sequenced in a study of shared clonotypes between healthy human individuals. The repertoire was sequenced with immunoSEQ multiplex PCR; TCRdb's copy has only in-frame clones and lacks some. The sample yields hundreds of thousands of clones, less than 80% seen once. Sample: memory CD4+ T cells sorted from blood. As for subset: CD45RA-negative fraction. Source of these receptors: a woman in her thirties in good health.

To note about this clone: This sample also contains other DNA sequences that code for the same CDR3. The rearrangement joins TRBV5-1 to TRBJ2-3, with 7 positions matching TRBD1. J lost 2 bases, V lost 0 bases, and 6 bases had no gene match. CDR1 and CDR2 (germline): SGHRS, YFSETQ. The CDR3 sequence is 16 residues long. DNA for the CDR3: TGCGCCAGCAGCTTGGCACAGGGGCCCTCCACAGATACGCAGTATTTT. It encodes CASSLAQGPSTDTQYF. The whole variable domain, remainder taken from reference TRBV5-1 and TRBJ2-3, is KAGVTQTPRYLIKTRGQQVTLSCSPISGHRSVSWYQQTPGQGLQFLFEYFSETQRNKGNFPGRFSGRQFSNSRSEMNVSTLELGDSALYLCASSLAQGPSTDTQYFGPGTRLTVL.

The V and J genes are TRBV19 and TRBJ2-1, with D possibly TRBD2 on 5 matching bases. The CDR3 extends over 16 amino acids. V was shortened by 5 bases and J by 7 bases, with 21 bases between the two germline ends. Germline lookup yields CDR1 LNHDA and CDR2 SQIVND (reference sequence). CDR3 residues: CASSLRVRLMGNEQFF. CDR3 nucleotide sequence: TGTGCCAGTAGTCTGCGGGTCAGGCTCATGGGGAATGAGCAGTTCTTC.

This clone was recorded once. The J gene is TRBJ2-1, the V gene TRBV6-4; 9 nucleotides align to TRBD2. The V gene end was trimmed by 5 bases and the J gene end by 7 bases; junction bases not matched to a gene: 3. From germline, CDR1 is MRHNA and CDR2 SNTAGT. The CDR3 is made up of 13 amino acids. CDR3 DNA: TGTGCCAGCAGTAAGCTAGCGGGAAATGAGCAGTTCTTC. Translation gives CASSKLAGNEQFF.

This clone has only a few counts. The sample holds other DNA sequences that translate to the same CDR3. The rearrangement uses TRBV5-1 and TRBJ2-1, with D hard to call. Deletions cut 5 bases from V and 0 bases from J, with 12 bases between. CDR1 SGHRS and CDR2 YFSETQ come from the germline V gene. The CDR3 totals 15 residues. The CDR3 loop is CASSQDSSSYNEQFF. DNA of the CDR3: TGCGCCAGCAGTCAAGACTCAAGCTCCTACAATGAGCAGTTCTTC.

This clone showed up just a few times. The chain carries TRBV27 and TRBJ2-1, with TRBD2 as a possible D gene (5 bases). Germline V gives CDR1 MNHEY, CDR2 SMNVEV (reference sequence). V lost 0 bases and J lost 9, with 12 bases in between. There are 14 residues in the CDR3. CDR3 in amino acids: CASSLSRASPEQFF. CDR3 nucleotide sequence: TGTGCCAGCAGTTTATCGAGGGCTAGTCCTGAGCAGTTCTTC.

As to this clone: Just one base apart from a much larger clone, this may be a read error. The chain combines TRBV14 with TRBJ2-7; no clear D. Germline CDR1 and CDR2: SGHDN and FVKESK. The CDR3 covers 11 residues. V lost 1 base, J lost 4 bases, and 2 bases lay in between. In nucleotides, the CDR3 is TGTGCCAGCAGCCAAGTGTACGAGCAGTACTTC. Amino acids: CASSQVYEQYF.

CDR3 residues: CASSRDGTSGYNEQFF. As DNA, the CDR3 is TGCGCCAGCAGCCGAGACGGGACTAGCGGATACAATGAGCAGTTCTTC. The chain recombines TRBV4-1 with TRBJ2-1; 11 bases map to TRBD2. The CDR3 is 16 amino acids. Germline V gene lookup returns CDR1 MGHRA and CDR2 YSYEKL. V shed 4 bases, J shed 4 bases, and the junction held 6 bases outside the gene matches.

The chain is built from TRBV2 and TRBJ1-1, with D perhaps TRBD1 (6 bases). This CDR3 comprises 12 residues. V lost 6 bases, J lost 7 bases, and 12 bases lay in between. The germline CDR1 and CDR2 sequences are SNHLY and FYNNEI. CDR3 sequence reads: CASSRGHSEAFF. In nucleotides, the CDR3 is TGTGCCAGCAGCCGGGGACATAGTGAAGCTTTCTTT. Full variable domain (rest looked up from reference TRBV2 and TRBJ1-1): EPEVTQTPSHQVTQMGQEVILRCVPISNHLYFYWYRQILGQKVEFLVSFYNNEISEKSEIFDDQFSVERPDGSNFTLKIRSTKLEDSAMYFCASSRGHSEAFFGQGTRLTVV.

J is TRBJ1-2 and V is TRBV27; TRBD1 agrees at 10 bases. The CDR3 is 15 residues long. Germline V lookup: CDR1 MNHEY, CDR2 SMNVEV (reference sequence). J lost 2 bases, V lost 0 bases, and 0 bases had no gene match. CDR3 sequence reads: CASSLSGQGNYGYTF. The CDR3 DNA sequence: TGTGCCAGCAGTTTATCGGGACAGGGGAACTATGGCTACACCTTC.